One T cell receptor (beta chain) is described in this entry. Its antigen is unknown. The record has no base qualities; no much larger clone is one base away. The germline V gene gives CDR1 as SGDLS and CDR2 as YYNGEE. Measured from the cysteine to the phenylalanine, the CDR3 is 15 residues long. Only the CDR3 part of the read is kept: 45 bases, read in frame from the first base. V is pruned by 0 bases and J by 2 bases, leaving 4 bases of the junction without a gene match. Library prep was done by the immunoSEQ multiplex PCR assay. Sourced from immuneACCESS, this table was stored by TCRdb with only in-frame sequences that have V and J called. A share of the clones is absent; for the studies checked, an unresolved V gene accounts for under half, and the remainder has no known explanation. Recorded for this sample are approximately 660,000 clones; 85% to 90% of them occurred a single time. The leading ten clones occupy about 0.01% of the sample.

These data come from a study of shared T cell receptors in the human thymus (dated by TCRdb to the early 2020s). A note on the overall study: The study investigated the way shared, self-reactive T-cell receptor alpha chains are produced in the human thymus.

Separately, the same data were catalogued under a study of human thymus T cells. The second study's paper adds: Immunologically healthy infants undergoing open corrective cardiac surgery for congenital heart defects in Finland were used as donors. The thymus tissue came from surgical resects taken out during corrective cardiac surgery. V and J gene segment usage appeared biased in both thymic and peripheral blood repertoires. Highly overlapping thymic TCR repertoires among unrelated individuals were reported in the related research. TCR alpha and beta repertoires from roughly eight infant thymus samples and a few related peripheral blood samples were characterized in the study. The infant donors were about 6 to 244 days old, and the cohort included roughly six males and two females. Thymocytes were released mechanically from tissue and stored at -70 °C as pellets of 10-30 million cells. A QIAsymphony instrument was used to extract genomic DNA from frozen cell pellets. TCRB and TCRAD loci were amplified from a standardized quantity of quality-controlled genomic DNA using the immunoSEQ multiplex PCR assay. The amplicons covered the V(D)J region and were long enough to include the CDR3 and to identify the V and J genes. Through the commercial immunoSEQ service, the amplicons were sequenced on an Illumina platform. Primer bias and sequencing errors were corrected as previously described, and TCRAD and TCRB were defined on the basis of the IMGT database. The repertoires were analysed using immunoSEQ Analyzer 3.0 and VDJTools for basic statistics, V/J segment usage, diversity estimates, rarefaction and pairwise overlap. To estimate diversity, the Chao1, ChaoE, Efron-Thisted, Shannon and inverse Simpson indices were applied, and diversity was also estimated on datasets down-sampled to the smallest sample. Repertoire overlap was determined by strict matching of CDR3 nucleotide sequence, V gene and J gene, and Jaccard-based multidimensional scaling clustering was applied. On average, about 730,000 unique TCRB clonotypes were obtained from thymus samples, compared with roughly 89,000 from blood samples.

This receptor chain uses TRBV9 and TRBJ2-7, with 8 central nucleotides matching TRBD2. Sequenced input: thymocytes. The TCR originated in a boy under two years old with a congenital heart defect. Donor details come from another sample of the same person, matched by shared clones. DNA sequence: TGTGCCAGCAGCGTAGGGAATAGCGGGGCCTACGAGCAGTACTTC. This translates into CASSVGNSGAYEQYF.